This is a list of T cell receptor beta chains from one sample in a study of monozygotic twins with inflammatory bowel disease. From its re-call of the 5' RACE reads, TCRdb lists each CDR3 protein once, without DNA. With approximately 330,000 distinct CDR3 sequences in the sample, the ten largest clones hold 2%. The material sequenced was blood. The source is a human donor with ulcerative colitis or Crohn's disease, or a healthy co-twin of an affected twin (not recorded which). Both conserved end residues are part of each CDR3.

J | V | CDR3
TRBJ1-2 | TRBV6-2/TRBV6-3 | CASTSLTKDVGRDYGYTF
TRBJ2-1 | TRBV7-3 | CASSSQGLASSYNEQFF
TRBJ2-6 | TRBV24-1 | CATSDAVGGQGQAGANVLTF
TRBJ2-2 | TRBV20-1 | CSTGMVTGELFF
TRBJ2-2 | TRBV24-1 | CATSALGQGAGIGELFF
TRBJ1-5 | TRBV6-2/TRBV6-3 | CASSHGTPRGNQPQHF
TRBJ1-2 | TRBV4-1 | CASSQPGRSGGYTF
TRBJ1-5 | TRBV21-1 | CASSKALPQRQGSNQPQHF
TRBJ2-1 | TRBV5-1 | CASSLPGTGPHNEQFF
TRBJ1-2 | TRBV28 | CASLEGNYGYTF
TRBJ1-4 | TRBV20-1 | CSARSEQGWDGKLFF
TRBJ1-5 | TRBV6-1 | CACVTGTGGNPPQHF
TRBJ2-5 | TRBV9 | CASSDPGQGNGETQYF
TRBJ2-2 | TRBV6-1 | CASSPGTGIPGELFF
TRBJ2-1 | TRBV6-5 | CASSYFAGGTYNEQFF
TRBJ2-1 | TRBV24-1 | CATSDSGTADSQFF
TRBJ2-2 | TRBV29-1 | CSVESWTNTGELFF
TRBJ2-7 | TRBV30 | CAWRQTVGQYF
TRBJ2-1 | TRBV4-3 | CASSYGLAGANEQFF
TRBJ2-1 | TRBV7-3 | CASSPASGSYNEQFF
TRBJ2-2 | TRBV4-3 | CASSQEVDFRELFF
TRBJ2-1 | TRBV12-3/TRBV12-4 | CASSQWGIDNEQFF
TRBJ1-2 | TRBV20-1 | CSARVSGKDGYTF
TRBJ1-5 | TRBV5-1 | CASSSGPGQPQHF
TRBJ2-7 | TRBV20-1 | CSARAGQIGSGYEQYF
TRBJ1-1 | TRBV20-1 | CSARVGGVDTEAFF
TRBJ1-2 | TRBV6-1 | CASSFPAGSGYSF
TRBJ2-4 | TRBV20-1 | CSASPGQGKNIQYF
TRBJ1-6 | TRBV14 | CASSQAGRTHSPLHF
TRBJ1-2 | TRBV7-3 | CASSLNSQVGYTF
TRBJ2-6 | TRBV19 | CASHKGGSGANVLTF
TRBJ2-7 | TRBV5-1 | CASSPDHYEQYF
TRBJ2-5 | TRBV7-8 | CASSSPGTGKETQYF
TRBJ1-5 | TRBV9 | CASSVSPGSNQPQHF
TRBJ2-1 | TRBV2 | CASSVASGDYNEQFF
TRBJ2-1 | TRBV24-1 | CATKARGWDEQFF
TRBJ2-3 | TRBV4-3 | CASSRDSRSTDTQYF
TRBJ2-5 | TRBV3-1 | CASSQVETQYF
TRBJ2-3 | TRBV20-1 | CSAREPGQVIWDTQYF
TRBJ2-7 | TRBV9 | CASSVNRDSTYEQYF
TRBJ2-3 | TRBV5-1 | CASSKQGGQADTQYF
TRBJ2-1 | TRBV7-2 | CASSPWTGVNEQFF
TRBJ2-7 | TRBV2 | CASTNTGGREQYF
TRBJ1-2 | TRBV29-1 | CSVESTLNYGYTF
TRBJ1-1 | TRBV7-9 | CASSLLTEAFF
TRBJ2-3 | TRBV19 | CASTATSLDTQYF
TRBJ2-5 | TRBV5-8 | CASSQDRGYQETQYF
TRBJ1-5 | TRBV3-1 | CASSHHRTNQPQHF
TRBJ1-5 | TRBV28 | CASSFLGQSNQPQHF
TRBJ1-1 | TRBV30 | CAWSDGNTEAFF
TRBJ2-7 | TRBV27 | CASSGQGSSYEQYF
TRBJ2-2 | TRBV11-2 | CASSGRDWVIPGELFF